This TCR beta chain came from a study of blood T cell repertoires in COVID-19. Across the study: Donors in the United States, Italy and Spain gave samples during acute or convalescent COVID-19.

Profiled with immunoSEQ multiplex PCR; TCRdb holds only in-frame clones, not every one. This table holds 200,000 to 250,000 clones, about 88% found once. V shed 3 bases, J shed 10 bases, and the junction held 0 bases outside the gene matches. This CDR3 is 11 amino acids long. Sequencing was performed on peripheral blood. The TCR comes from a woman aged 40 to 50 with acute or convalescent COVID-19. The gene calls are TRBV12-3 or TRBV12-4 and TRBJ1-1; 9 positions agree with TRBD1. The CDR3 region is CASSLTGGAFF. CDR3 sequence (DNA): TGTGCCAGCAGTTTGACAGGGGGAGCTTTCTTT.